The 24 T cell receptor beta chains below all came from one sample that was sequenced in a study of cytomegalovirus exposure and HLA in healthy donors. Libraries were prepared by immunoSEQ multiplex PCR; TCRdb keeps only in-frame clonotypes and omits some of them. The table lists roughly 330,000 clones, approximately 86% of them singletons. Specimen: PBMCs. These receptors were taken from a woman aged 25 to 39 in good health and CMV-seropositive.

The J gene is TRBJ1-2, the V gene TRBV4-1, with D hard to call. The V gene's germline CDR1 is MGHRA and CDR2 YSYEKL. V lost 1 base to trimming and J lost 4 bases, with 10 bases between them. The CDR3 consists of 14 residues. The CDR3 protein is CASSQAPGLYGYTF. The CDR3 DNA is TGCGCCAGCAGCCAAGCCCCAGGACTCTATGGCTACACCTTC.

As DNA, the CDR3 is TGTGCCAGCAGCCCCAGCCTTGGGACAGGGTCGGGTGAGCAGTTCTTC. It specifies CASSPSLGTGSGEQFF. V and J are TRBV9 and TRBJ2-1; 9 nucleotides match TRBD1. There are 16 residues in the CDR3. CDR1 SGDLS and CDR2 YYNGEE come from the germline V gene. The V segment lost 4 bases and the J segment 9 bases; nucleotides outside the gene matches: 14.

The chain carries TRBV2 and TRBJ1-2; 7 bases line up with TRBD1. Germline lookup yields CDR1 SNHLY and CDR2 FYNNEI. V lost 2 bases to trimming and J lost 4 bases; unmatched junction nucleotides: 4. The CDR3 has 14 amino acids. CDR3 nucleotides: TGTGCCAGCAGTGAATCGGGACAGCTCTATGGCTACACCTTC. Its translation: CASSESGQLYGYTF.

The rearrangement links TRBV6-5 to TRBJ2-3; 7 positions agree with TRBD1. The V and J ends lost 5 bases and 4 bases, in that order; junction bases with no gene match: 6. The V gene's germline CDR1 is MNHEY and CDR2 SVGAGI. This CDR3 comprises 14 residues. The CDR3 region is CASSIGQAPDTQYF. The CDR3 region has the DNA TGTGCCAGCAGTATCGGACAGGCCCCAGATACGCAGTATTTT.

This chain joins TRBV5-1 and TRBJ2-7; no clear D gene. The germline V gene encodes CDR1 SGHRS and CDR2 YFSETQ. The CDR3 has 13 amino acids. Trimming cost V 0 bases and J 4 bases, with 8 bases left between them. CDR3 bases: TGCGCCAGCAGCTTGGAGGTGGAATACGAGCAGTACTTC. This encodes CASSLEVEYEQYF.

This chain links TRBV7-9 with TRBJ1-5; 9 nucleotides agree with TRBD1. Germline loops: CDR1 SEHNR, CDR2 FQNEAQ (reference sequence). This CDR3 has 16 residues. J was trimmed by 4 bases and V by 4 bases; bases with no gene match: 8. The CDR3 bases are TGTGCCAGCAGCTCAATAACAGGGGGCGTAAATCAGCCCCAGCATTTT. This gives the protein CASSSITGGVNQPQHF.

The rearrangement links TRBV19 to TRBJ1-2; TRBD1 agrees at 8 bases. In germline, CDR1 is LNHDA, CDR2 SQIVND (reference sequence). The CDR3 runs 17 residues. Trimming took 3 bases from V and 4 from J; bases not matched to a gene: 13. CDR3 amino acids: CASSIVVGQGALYGYTF. As DNA, the CDR3 is TGTGCCAGTAGTATTGTTGTCGGGCAGGGGGCTCTCTATGGCTACACCTTC. Full variable domain (missing parts from reference TRBV19 and TRBJ1-2): DGGITQSPKYLFRKEGQNVTLSCEQNLNHDAMYWYRQDPGQGLRLIYYSQIVNDFQKGDIAEGYSVSREKKESFPLTVTSAQKNPTAFYLCASSIVVGQGALYGYTFGSGTRLTVV.

This rearrangement joins TRBV18 to TRBJ1-1; D gene unclear. Trimming pared 4 bases from V and 1 base from J, leaving 7 bases between. The CDR3 totals 13 residues. Germline CDR1 is KGHSH and CDR2 is LQKENI. The DNA of the CDR3 is TGTGCCAGCTCACTAACACAGAACACTGAAGCTTTCTTT. This encodes CASSLTQNTEAFF.

Points on this clone: The same CDR3 also results from other DNA sequences found in this sample. J is TRBJ1-4 and V is TRBV6-5, with a possible D match to TRBD1 (6 bases). The CDR3 sequence is 14 residues long. In germline, CDR1 is MNHEY, CDR2 SVGAGI. Trimming took 6 bases from V and 2 from J, leaving 10 bases between them. The CDR3 loop is CASSPGQTNEKLFF. The CDR3 nucleotides are TGTGCCAGCAGCCCCGGACAGACTAATGAAAAACTGTTTTTT.

This clone has just one count. CDR3 DNA: TGTGCCAGAACGGACAGGAAGGGCTCCTCTGGGGCCAACGTCCTGACTTTC. Protein: CARTDRKGSSGANVLTF. The V call is TRBV27, the J call TRBJ2-6; 7 bases align to TRBD1. The CDR3 runs to 17 residues. Germline-derived CDR1 and CDR2 are MNHEY and SMNVEV (reference sequence). V lost 9 bases to trimming and J lost 0 bases; unmatched junction nucleotides: 11.

The chain joins TRBV19 to TRBJ1-5; the D gene is possibly TRBD1 (6 bases). V was pared by 5 bases and J by 3 bases, with 14 bases between. Germline V gene data show CDR1 as LNHDA and CDR2 as SQIVND (reference sequence). The CDR3 is 15 residues long. The CDR3 is CASSREGGANQPQHF. The CDR3 bases are TGTGCCAGTAGTCGGGAGGGGGGGGCCAATCAGCCCCAGCATTTT.

V gene TRBV27 combines with J gene TRBJ2-7, with D maybe TRBD1 (5 bases). Germline loops: CDR1 MNHEY, CDR2 SMNVEV (reference sequence). Trimming cost V 3 bases and J 6 bases, with 9 bases left between them. The CDR3 consists of 12 residues. The CDR3 loop is CASSLGHAEQYF. CDR3 coding DNA: TGTGCCAGCAGTTTGGGGCACGCCGAGCAGTACTTC.

J is TRBJ2-5 and V is TRBV5-1; D may be TRBD1 (6 bases). The CDR3 length is 14 residues. The germline V gene encodes CDR1 SGHRS and CDR2 YFSETQ. Between the trimmed V and J ends, which lost 4 bases and 2 bases, there was a span of 12 bases. The CDR3 DNA follows: TGCGCCAGCAGCCTTGGGACACTACAAGAGACCCAGTACTTC. It codes for CASSLGTLQETQYF. Using reference TRBV5-1 and TRBJ2-5 for the parts outside the CDR3, the full variable domain is KAGVTQTPRYLIKTRGQQVTLSCSPISGHRSVSWYQQTPGQGLQFLFEYFSETQRNKGNFPGRFSGRQFSNSRSEMNVSTLELGDSALYLCASSLGTLQETQYFGPGTRLLVL.

CDR3 loop: CATSRDIRDSNQPQHF. The CDR3 DNA is TGTGCCACCAGCAGAGATATCAGAGATAGCAATCAGCCCCAGCATTTT. The chain recombines TRBV15 with TRBJ1-5, with unresolved D. Trimming shortened V by 0 bases and J by 0 bases, and 9 bases separated the two germline ends. The CDR3 has 16 residues. Germline CDR1 LNHNV, CDR2 YYDKDF (reference sequence).

This sequence joins TRBV2 and TRBJ2-1, with 13 bases aligning to TRBD2. With V trimmed by 8 bases and J by 9 bases, 4 bases remained unmatched. The CDR3 loop spans 13 amino acids. Germline loops: CDR1 SNHLY, CDR2 FYNNEI. CDR3 DNA: TGTGCCAGCGGGACTAGCGGGAATACTGAGCAGTTCTTC. Protein sequence: CASGTSGNTEQFF.

The chain carries TRBV2 and TRBJ2-7, with 7 bases aligning to TRBD2. Trimming took 11 bases from V and 5 from J; bases not matched to a gene: 15. The germline V gene has CDR1 SNHLY and CDR2 FYNNEI. This CDR3 is built from 14 residues. CDR3 in DNA: TGTGCCCCCCAAATGGCTAGCGGCCCCCACGAGCAGTACTTC. It yields the protein CAPQMASGPHEQYF.

The rearrangement links TRBV5-4 to TRBJ1-4; 7 bases fit TRBD1. Germline-derived CDR1 and CDR2 are SGHNT and YYREEE (reference sequence). The trim removed 0 bases at V and 8 bases at J, leaving 10 bases unmatched. The CDR3 length is 16 residues. The CDR3 spells CASSLGQGGSREKLFF. As DNA, the CDR3 is TGTGCCAGCAGCTTGGGACAGGGAGGATCGAGGGAAAAACTGTTTTTT.

The chain employs TRBV7-8 and TRBJ2-3, with D uncertain. Germline CDR1 is SGHVS and CDR2 is FQNEAQ. V gave up 6 bases and J gave up 4 bases, with 17 bases separating them. The CDR3 has 15 residues. CDR3 nucleotides: TGTGCCAGCAGATCCCGACCGTACCGTCCAGATACGCAGTATTTT. Its protein is CASRSRPYRPDTQYF.

This chain joins TRBV27 and TRBJ2-1, with TRBD2 as a possible D gene (7 bases). V lost 0 bases and J lost 8, with 11 bases in between. This CDR3 has 14 amino acids. Germline lookup yields CDR1 MNHEY and CDR2 SMNVEV (reference sequence). CDR3 nucleotides: TGTGCCAGCAGTTTATCAGGGGGGGGCGATGAGCAGTTCTTC. It yields the protein CASSLSGGGDEQFF.

In its sample, this clone was seen once. This chain links TRBV5-6 with TRBJ1-1, with 7 positions matching TRBD1. With 2 bases clipped from V and 4 bases from J, the junction kept 2 bases outside the gene matches. From germline, CDR1 is SGHDT and CDR2 YYEEEE. This CDR3 region has 13 residues. The DNA for the CDR3 is TGTGCCAGCAGCTTAGGACAGGCCACTGAAGCTTTCTTT. This gives the protein CASSLGQATEAFF.

This rearrangement joins TRBV7-2 to TRBJ1-1, with D possibly TRBD1 on 6 matching bases. Trimming removed 3 bases at V and 8 bases at J, with 10 bases between. There are 12 residues in the CDR3. Germline CDR1 is SGHTA and CDR2 is FQGNSA. CDR3 protein: CASSFTTGEAFF. The CDR3 nucleotides read TGTGCCAGCAGCTTTACGACAGGAGAAGCTTTCTTT. Looking up the rest from reference TRBV7-2 and TRBJ1-1 gives the full variable domain: GAGVSQSPSNKVTEKGKDVELRCDPISGHTALYWYRQSLGQGLEFLIYFQGNSAPDKSGLPSDRFSAERTGGSVSTLTIQRTQQEDSAVYLCASSFTTGEAFFGQGTRLTVV.

This chain connects TRBV19 to TRBJ2-7, with D tentatively TRBD1 (6 bases). There are 15 residues in the CDR3. V gave up 8 bases and J gave up 4 bases, with 21 bases separating them. The V gene's germline CDR1 is LNHDA and CDR2 SQIVND (reference sequence). CDR3 DNA sequence: TGTGCCAGTGCTACTCCTGGCCCCCAGGGGTACGAGCAGTACTTC. It codes for CASATPGPQGYEQYF.

The chain joins TRBV19 to TRBJ1-5; the D is unclear. The CDR3 loop spans 15 amino acids. Trimming took off 2 bases at V and 0 bases at J, with 8 bases between the two ends. Germline assignment: CDR1 LNHDA and CDR2 SQIVND (reference sequence). The CDR3 sequence: CASSITVVSNQPQHF. CDR3 nucleotide sequence: TGTGCCAGTAGTATAACAGTAGTTAGCAATCAGCCCCAGCATTTT.

The CDR3 bases are TGTGCCATCAGTGACTGGGGACAGGGAGTACTGTACAATGAGCAGTTCTTC. Translated, it gives CAISDWGQGVLYNEQFF. The rearrangement joins TRBV10-3 to TRBJ2-1, with 9 bases fitting TRBD1. With V trimmed by 3 bases and J by 4 bases, 10 bases remained unmatched. This CDR3 contains 17 residues. Per the germline V gene, CDR1 is ENHRY and CDR2 is SYGVKD.